The sequence of this TCR beta chain was determined in a study of T cell changes during pregnancy in multiple sclerosis. TCRdb keeps only in-frame clones here, not all; method: immunoSEQ multiplex PCR. The data contain 50,000 to 75,000 clones, 85% to 95% of them singletons. With 0 bases clipped from V and 0 bases from J, the junction kept 11 bases outside the gene matches. The CDR3 contains 20 residues. CDR1 and CDR2 from the germline V gene are LGHNA and YSLEER. This chain uses TRBV4-3 with TRBJ2-4, with 10 bases matching TRBD2. This TCR came from a female donor with multiple sclerosis, enrolled in a pregnancy study. Specimen: CD8+ T cells from peripheral blood mononuclear cells, collected in the third trimester of pregnancy. The CDR3 reads CASSQEALAGKYLAKNIQYF. The CDR3, as DNA: TGCGCCAGCAGCCAAGAAGCACTAGCGGGAAAGTACCTAGCCAAAAACATTCAGTACTTC.